A single sample is the source of the 10 T cell receptor beta chains below, sequenced in a study of blood T cell repertoires in COVID-19. Sequenced by immunoSEQ multiplex PCR; TCRdb stores in-frame clones only, minus some. In the table there are a few hundred thousand clones, roughly 84% of which are singletons. Material for sequencing was PBMCs or T cells enriched from blood (not recorded which). The receptors originated from a man aged 45 to 65 who had recovered from COVID-19.

The chain uses TRBV9 and TRBJ2-7, with a weak D call TRBD2 (5 bases). The ends were cut back, 2 bases at V and 0 bases at J, with 9 bases in the middle. CDR1 is SGDLS, CDR2 YYNGEE, per germline. The CDR3 has 14 residues. The CDR3 region is CASSVGVTSYEQYF. CDR3 nucleotides: TGTGCCAGCAGCGTGGGAGTAACCTCCTACGAGCAGTACTTC.

This clone was counted a single time. The J gene is TRBJ2-7, the V gene TRBV18, with TRBD2 as a possible D gene (6 bases). In germline, CDR1 is KGHSH, CDR2 LQKENI. Between the trimmed V and J ends, which lost 6 bases and 0 bases, there was a span of 9 bases. The CDR3 is 13 residues long. Written as DNA, the CDR3 is TGTGCCAGCTCCCGGGACTTCTCCTACGAGCAGTACTTC. Translated, it gives CASSRDFSYEQYF.

V usage is TRBV19 and J usage is TRBJ1-1; D might be TRBD1 (5 bases). The germline gives CDR1 LNHDA, CDR2 SQIVND (reference sequence). The ends were cut back, 0 bases at V and 5 bases at J, with 10 bases in the middle. This CDR3 is 14 amino acids long. CDR3 region: CASSIEGRGTEAFF. Here the CDR3 DNA reads TGTGCCAGTAGTATAGAGGGACGGGGGACTGAAGCTTTCTTT.

The J gene is TRBJ2-1, the V gene TRBV5-5; perhaps TRBD2 as D (5 bases). The CDR3 extends over 17 amino acids. Germline values: CDR1 SGHKS, CDR2 YYEKEE (reference sequence). V was trimmed by 0 bases and J by 0 bases, leaving 13 bases between them. The CDR3 DNA reads TGTGCCAGCAGCTTGGCCGGGGTGCGTAGCTCCTACAATGAGCAGTTCTTC. Its protein product is CASSLAGVRSSYNEQFF.

The V and J genes are TRBV18 and TRBJ1-1; possible D gene TRBD1, 6 bases. The CDR3 is 13 residues long. Germline V gene lookup returns CDR1 KGHSH and CDR2 LQKENI. V gave up 5 bases and J gave up 6 bases, with 13 bases separating them. CDR3 DNA: TGTGCCAGCTCATCCCAGGGGTTGGCTGAAGCTTTCTTT. It specifies CASSSQGLAEAFF.

The chain recombines TRBV6-5 with TRBJ1-1; no definite D call. CDR3 length: 13 residues. Germline loops: CDR1 MNHEY, CDR2 SVGAGI. V gave up 6 bases and J gave up 0 bases, with 8 bases separating them. In nucleotides, the CDR3 is TGTGCCAGCAGGATACTCCTGAACACTGAAGCTTTCTTT. Protein sequence: CASRILLNTEAFF.

The rearrangement links TRBV2 to TRBJ1-4; D not resolved. The CDR3 totals 14 residues. V was trimmed by 10 bases and J by 4 bases, leaving 16 bases between them. Per germline, CDR1 SNHLY and CDR2 FYNNEI. CDR3 residues: CATTGRSGNEKLFF. The CDR3 nucleotides read TGTGCCACCACTGGACGGAGCGGTAATGAAAAACTGTTTTTT.

This rearrangement joins TRBV24-1 to TRBJ2-3; 8 nucleotides match TRBD2. The CDR3 runs to 14 residues. Germline values: CDR1 KGHDR, CDR2 SFDVKD. V was clipped by 9 bases and J by 1 base; unmatched bases: 5. CDR3 region: CATAPGGRTDTQYF. CDR3 bases: TGTGCCACCGCCCCGGGAGGGCGCACAGATACGCAGTATTTT.

The rearrangement uses TRBV4-1 and TRBJ1-2; TRBD1 matches at 9 bases. The CDR3 spans 15 residues. Germline assignment: CDR1 MGHRA and CDR2 YSYEKL. The V gene end was trimmed by 1 base and the J gene end by 6 bases; junction bases not matched to a gene: 6. The CDR3 coding sequence is TGCGCCAGCAGCCAAGTGACAGGGGGAATGGATGGCTACACCTTC. It encodes CASSQVTGGMDGYTF.

The V and J genes are TRBV5-6 and TRBJ2-7; 16 positions agree with TRBD2. CDR1 is SGHDT, CDR2 YYEEEE, per germline. After removal of 3 bases from V and 7 bases from J, the junction contained 13 bases not matched to a gene. CDR3 length: 18 residues. This CDR3 reads CASSSGTSGRVRRGEQYF. The CDR3 DNA reads TGTGCCAGCAGCTCGGGGACTAGCGGGAGGGTCCGGAGAGGGGAGCAGTACTTC.